This TCR beta chain was retrieved from a study of Ad26.COV2.S vaccination and SARS-CoV-2 variants. The table came from immunoSEQ multiplex PCR; TCRdb's copy has only in-frame clones and leaves some out. This table has roughly 350,000 clones, roughly 91% appearing once. This CDR3 contains 15 residues. Germline V gene lookup returns CDR1 MNHEY and CDR2 SMNVEV (reference sequence). The V gene lost 3 bases and the J gene lost 4 bases, with 13 bases spanning the gap. The treatment: around 19 received Ad26.COV2.S at low or high dose, single or two shots; 5 received placebo; per-sample allocation not given. On day 63 after the first injection, vaccine and placebo recipients gave samples. Study-wide results and limits: Considerable breadth of spike-specific CD8+ and CD4+ T cell responses has reportedly been documented following vaccination. The placebo group had lower spike-specific TCR breadth than the vaccine recipients did.

Concerning this clone itself: What it binds is not known.

Material: peripheral blood, obtained in a trial of Ad26.COV2.S vaccine versus placebo. The chain combines TRBV27 with TRBJ1-5; the D gene is possibly TRBD1 (5 bases). This clonotype was obtained from a person aged 18 to 65 who received the Ad26.COV2.S COVID-19 vaccine or a placebo. The CDR3 protein is CASSLKTAVNQPQHF. As DNA, the CDR3 is TGTGCCAGCAGTTTGAAGACAGCCGTAAATCAGCCCCAGCATTTT.